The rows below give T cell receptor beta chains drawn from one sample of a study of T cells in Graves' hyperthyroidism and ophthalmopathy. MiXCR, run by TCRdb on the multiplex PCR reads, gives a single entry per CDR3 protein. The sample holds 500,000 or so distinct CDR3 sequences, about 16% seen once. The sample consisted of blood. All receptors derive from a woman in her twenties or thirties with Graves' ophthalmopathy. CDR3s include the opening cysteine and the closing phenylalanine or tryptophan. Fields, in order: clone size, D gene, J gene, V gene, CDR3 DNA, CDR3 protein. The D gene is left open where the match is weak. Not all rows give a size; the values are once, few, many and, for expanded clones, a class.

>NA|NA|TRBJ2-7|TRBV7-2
TGTGCCAGCAAAATGTTAGAGGGCTTCTACGAGCAGTACTTC
CASKMLEGFYEQYF
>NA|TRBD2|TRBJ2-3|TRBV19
TGTGCCAGTAGCCTACTAGCGGGAGGCCCGAGCACAGATACGCAGTATTTT
CASSLLAGGPSTDTQYF
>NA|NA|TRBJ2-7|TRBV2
TGTGCCAGCATCCCCGACGCCAACAGGGTCCACGAGCAGTACTTC
CASIPDANRVHEQYF
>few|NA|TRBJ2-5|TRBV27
TGTGCCAGCAGACAGGGCTTGCGAGAGACCCAGTACTTC
CASRQGLRETQYF
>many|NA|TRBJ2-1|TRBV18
TGTGCCAGCTCACCATCTAGGGTTAATGAGCAGTTCTTC
CASSPSRVNEQFF
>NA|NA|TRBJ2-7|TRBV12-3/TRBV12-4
TGTGCCAGCAGTCGAATCGGACAGTTATTATCCTACGAGCAGTACTTC
CASSRIGQLLSYEQYF
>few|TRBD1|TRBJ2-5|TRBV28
TGTGCCAGCAGTTTGCCATCGACAGGGTGGTTTCGAGAGACCCAGTACTTC
CASSLPSTGWFRETQYF
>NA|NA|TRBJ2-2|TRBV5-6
TGTGCCAGCAGCATGGCTGCGGCCACCGGGGAGCTGTTTTTT
CASSMAAATGELFF
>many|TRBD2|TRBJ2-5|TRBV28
TGTGCCAGCAGTAGCCGTTCCGGGAGGGCGGGGCAAGAGACCCAGTACTTC
CASSSRSGRAGQETQYF
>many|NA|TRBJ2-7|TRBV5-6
TGTGCCAGCAGCTTGGAGGGGGTGGTGTACGAGCAGTACTTC
CASSLEGVVYEQYF
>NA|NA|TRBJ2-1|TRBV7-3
TGTGCCAGCAGCTTAAAAGGGAGCGGCTACAATGAGCAGTTCTTC
CASSLKGSGYNEQFF
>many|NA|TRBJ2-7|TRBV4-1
TGCGCCAGCAGCCAGGCCCCTCTGGACGAGCAGTACTTC
CASSQAPLDEQYF
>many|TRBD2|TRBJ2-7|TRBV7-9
TGTGCCAGCAGCTCTAGCGGCACCTCCTACGAGCAGTACTTC
CASSSSGTSYEQYF
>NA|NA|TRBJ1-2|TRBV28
TGTGCCAGCTTCGGGGGGATAGAGGGCTACACCTTC
CASFGGIEGYTF
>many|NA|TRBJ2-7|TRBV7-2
TGTGCCAGCAGCCTCGACAGGTCCTCCTACGAGCAGTACTTC
CASSLDRSSYEQYF
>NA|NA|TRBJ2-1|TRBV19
TGTGCCAGTAGTATGAGGAGTAGCAGGAACAATGAGCAGTTCTTC
CASSMRSSRNNEQFF
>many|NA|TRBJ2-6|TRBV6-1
TGTGCCAGCAGTTCCCCCCGGTCCTTAACTTCTGGGGCCAACGTCCTGACTTTC
CASSSPRSLTSGANVLTF
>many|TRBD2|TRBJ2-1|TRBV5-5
TGTGCCAGCAGCGGGGGACTAGCGGGGCACAATGAGCAGTTCTTC
CASSGGLAGHNEQFF
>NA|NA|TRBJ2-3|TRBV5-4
TGTGCCAGCAGCTTGGACGGGGTTTGGGGCACAGATACGCAGTATTTT
CASSLDGVWGTDTQYF
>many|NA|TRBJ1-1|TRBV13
TGTGCCAGCAGCCAAAGAACGGAAGCTTTCTTT
CASSQRTEAFF
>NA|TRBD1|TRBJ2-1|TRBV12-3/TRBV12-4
TGTGCCAGCAGTTTACCCCGACAGGGGAAGTTCTTC
CASSLPRQGKFF
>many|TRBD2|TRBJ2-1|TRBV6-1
TGTGCCAGCACGGGGCTAGCGGGAGGTGTCAATGAGCAGTTCTTC
CASTGLAGGVNEQFF
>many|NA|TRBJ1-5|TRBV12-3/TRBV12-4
TGTGCCAGCAGTATGGCCGGCGGGAGTCAGCCCCAGCATTTT
CASSMAGGSQPQHF
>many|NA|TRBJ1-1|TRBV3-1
TGTGCCAGCAGCCAAGAAGGATTTTTCGGTGAAGCTTTCTTT
CASSQEGFFGEAFF
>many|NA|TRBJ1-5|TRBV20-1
TGCAGTGCTAGTTTGGGCCCCAGCAATCAGCCCCAGCATTTT
CSASLGPSNQPQHF
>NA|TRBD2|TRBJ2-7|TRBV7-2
TGTGCCAGCAGCAAGGGGGGAGGACTAGCGGGATCCTACGAGCAGTACTTC
CASSKGGGLAGSYEQYF
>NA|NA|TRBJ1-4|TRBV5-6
TGTGCCAGCAGCTTGGAAGGGAAAAAACTGTTTTTT
CASSLEGKKLFF
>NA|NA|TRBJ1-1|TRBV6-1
TGTGCCAGCAGTGAAACCAGACAGACCGGGGGTGAAGCTTTCTTT
CASSETRQTGGEAFF
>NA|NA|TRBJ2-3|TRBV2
TGTGCCAGCAGTGGAGGGGCCTCTCGCACAGATACGCAGTATTTT
CASSGGASRTDTQYF
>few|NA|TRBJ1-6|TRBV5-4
TGTGCCAGCAGCTTGGGAGGAGGGCTTATTAATTCACCCCTCCACTTT
CASSLGGGLINSPLHF
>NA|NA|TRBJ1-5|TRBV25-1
TGTGCCAGCAGTGACACCCATAGCAATCAGCCCCAGCATTTT
CASSDTHSNQPQHF
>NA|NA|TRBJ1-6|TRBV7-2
TGTGCCAGCAGCTCTTTGTCTCAAACCCTACCTGACCGCTTGAATTCACCCCTCCACTTT
CASSSLSQTLPDRLNSPLHF
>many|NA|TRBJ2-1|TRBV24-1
TGTGCCACCAGTGACATAGGGTCGAGGTCCTACAATGAGCAGTTCTTC
CATSDIGSRSYNEQFF
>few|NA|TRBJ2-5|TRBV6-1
TGTGCCAGCAGTGAGGCCCCACCGGAGACCCAGTACTTC
CASSEAPPETQYF
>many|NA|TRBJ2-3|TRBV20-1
TGCAGTGCTAGAGATAACTGGGGAGATGGCACAGATACGCAGTATTTT
CSARDNWGDGTDTQYF
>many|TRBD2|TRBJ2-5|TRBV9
TGTGCCAGCAGCGTCTCGGGGGGGGCAGAAGAGACCCAGTACTTC
CASSVSGGAEETQYF
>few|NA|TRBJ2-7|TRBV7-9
TGTGCCAGCAGCTACCCTAGTGGCTACGAGCAGTACTTC
CASSYPSGYEQYF
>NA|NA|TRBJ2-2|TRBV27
TGTGCCAGCAGTCATACTAGCACTGGGGAGCTGTTTTTT
CASSHTSTGELFF
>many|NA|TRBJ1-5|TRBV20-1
TGCAGTGCTAGTAAGGGCCTAAGGGGAGGTCAGCCCCAGCATTTT
CSASKGLRGGQPQHF
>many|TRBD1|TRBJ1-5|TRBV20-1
TGCAGTGCAAAGGACAGGGAGGGAGGTCAGCCCCAGCATTTT
CSAKDREGGQPQHF
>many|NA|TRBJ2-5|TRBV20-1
TGCAGTGCTAGAGGGATACCAGGGGCCCGCCAAGAGACCCAGTACTTC
CSARGIPGARQETQYF
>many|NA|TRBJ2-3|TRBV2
TGTGCCAGCAGAGGACTCGTAGATACGCAGTATTTT
CASRGLVDTQYF
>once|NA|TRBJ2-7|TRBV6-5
TGTGCCAGCAGGTTACAGGGCCCGGGCGAGCAGTACTTC
CASRLQGPGEQYF
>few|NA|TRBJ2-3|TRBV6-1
TGTGCCAGCAGTCTAGCTCAGGGTGGCGCAGATACGCAGTATTTT
CASSLAQGGADTQYF
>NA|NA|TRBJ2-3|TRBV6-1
TGTGCCAGTTCCGATGGCCGAGGGGGGTTCACGGATACGCAGTATTTT
CASSDGRGGFTDTQYF
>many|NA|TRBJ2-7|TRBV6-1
TGTGCCAGCAGTATACTTTCGGGGGAGCAGTACTTC
CASSILSGEQYF
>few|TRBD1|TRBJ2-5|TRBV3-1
TGTGCCAGCAGCCAGCCGGGACAGGGGGAAGAGACCCAGTACTTC
CASSQPGQGEETQYF
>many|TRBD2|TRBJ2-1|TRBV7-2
TGTGCCAGCAGCTCCAGACTAGCGGGAGGGGGGAATGAGCAGTTCTTC
CASSSRLAGGGNEQFF
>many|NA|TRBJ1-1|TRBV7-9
TGTGCCAGCAGCTCGACAGGTTTCGCTTTCTTT
CASSSTGFAFF
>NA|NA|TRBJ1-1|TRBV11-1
TGTGCCAGCAGCTCGCAGGGAATTGGCCCTGAAGCTTTCTTT
CASSSQGIGPEAFF
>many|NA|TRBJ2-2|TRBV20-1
TGCAGTGCTAGAGATTGGGATTACACCGGGGAGCTGTTTTTT
CSARDWDYTGELFF
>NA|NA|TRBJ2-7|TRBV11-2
TGTGCCAGCAGCCAAGGACGCCTGAACTCCTACGAGCAGTACTTC
CASSQGRLNSYEQYF
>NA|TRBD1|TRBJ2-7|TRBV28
TGTGCCACCGGACAGGGGTTGCAGCAGTACTTC
CATGQGLQQYF
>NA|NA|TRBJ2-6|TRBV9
TGTGCCAGCAGTCGCGGGGATTCTGGGGCCAACGTCCTGACTTTC
CASSRGDSGANVLTF
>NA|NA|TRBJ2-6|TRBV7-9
TGTGCCAGCAGCACATGGGTCCGACGTTACGGGACGGGACGCTCTGGGGCCAACGTCCTGACTTTC
CASSTWVRRYGTGRSGANVLTF